The rows below give T cell receptor beta chains drawn from one sample of a study of shared clonotypes between healthy human individuals. TCRdb's table, derived via immunoSEQ multiplex PCR, lists solely in-frame clones and lacks some. Of over 2,000,000 clones listed, roughly 95% are singletons. The sequenced sample was naive CD8+ T cells from PBMCs. These receptors were taken from a man between 18 and 35 years old in good health. Some clones in this sample may be carry-over from other donors' samples. The CDR3 runs from the conserved cysteine through the conserved F or W. The D gene is left open where the match is weak. Clone size is not always given. Where it is, it says once, few, many or a class for expanded clones.

v_call d_call clone_size cdr3_aa
TRBV11-2 TRBD2 NA CASSSERESGHEQFF
TRBV11-2 TRBD1 NA CASSLGTGGHEQYF
TRBV28 NA NA CASSPRATYNEQFF
TRBV21-1 NA NA CASTGLRSIYGYTF
TRBV29-1 NA NA CSGHSSSYNEQFF
TRBV7-9 NA NA CASSPGGPQAYNEQFF
TRBV5-1 TRBD2 NA CASSLTGLQETQYF
TRBV13 NA NA CASSPGANTGELFF
TRBV5-6 NA NA CASSLRAYNEQFF
TRBV27 NA NA CASSLLQGSYEQYF
TRBV19 TRBD1 NA CASRNRDRFYNEQFF
TRBV6-5 NA NA CASSLNSEANTEAFF
TRBV7-9 NA NA CASSLGDIVFDEQFF
TRBV27 NA NA CASSQTGLPSRNGYTF
TRBV27 NA NA CASRGRGRYYGYTF
TRBV4-1 NA NA CASSPTKNIQYF
TRBV30 TRBD2 NA CAWTALAGVYNEQFF
TRBV4-3 NA NA CASSQEGQTEAFF
TRBV28 NA NA CASSQDSHSYNEQFF
TRBV28 NA NA CASSLERLSNQPQHF
TRBV7-3 NA few CASSLSGYNEQFF
TRBV15 NA NA CATSTGEGGYTF
TRBV7-9 TRBD1 few CASSLPGGTEAFF
TRBV27 TRBD2 NA CASSLNSGRVYNEQFF
TRBV7-3 NA NA CASSKGSNQPQHF
TRBV5-6 NA once CASSPPPGMVFPDTQYF
TRBV7-2 NA NA CASSSRDQTVYEQYF
TRBV5-6 NA NA CASSLTGLNTEAFF
TRBV4-1 NA few CASSQAQIYSNQPQHF
TRBV10-3 NA NA CAISESGGYTF
TRBV28 TRBD2 NA CASSISGPTYEQYF
TRBV27 TRBD2 NA CASSLSRLAGGPRSTGELFF
TRBV10-3 NA NA CAILLGAGEQFF
TRBV5-8 NA NA CASSYDREGPGETQYF
TRBV11-3 TRBD1 NA CASSSLTGTGGNTGELFF
TRBV29-1 NA NA CSVVGAGNTDTQYF
TRBV28 TRBD1 few CASRETGSSYEQYF
TRBV7-8 TRBD1 once CASSQTGVGYNEQFF
TRBV29-1 NA NA CSVVGGAYTEAFF
TRBV4-2 NA NA CASSQESLLIYNEQFF
TRBV7-9 NA once CASSQGGYEQYF